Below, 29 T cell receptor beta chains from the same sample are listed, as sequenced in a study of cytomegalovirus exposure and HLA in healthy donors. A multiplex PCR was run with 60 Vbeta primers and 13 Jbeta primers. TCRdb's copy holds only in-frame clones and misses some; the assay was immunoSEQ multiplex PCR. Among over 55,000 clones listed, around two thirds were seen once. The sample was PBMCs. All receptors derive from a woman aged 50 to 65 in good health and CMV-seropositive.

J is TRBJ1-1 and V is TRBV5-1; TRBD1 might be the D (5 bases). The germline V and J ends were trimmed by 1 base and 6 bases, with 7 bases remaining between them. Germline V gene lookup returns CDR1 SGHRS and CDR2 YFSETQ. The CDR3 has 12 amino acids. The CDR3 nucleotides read TGCGCCAGCAGCTTGTCACAGGCTGAAGCTTTCTTT. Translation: CASSLSQAEAFF. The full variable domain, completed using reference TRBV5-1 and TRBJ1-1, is KAGVTQTPRYLIKTRGQQVTLSCSPISGHRSVSWYQQTPGQGLQFLFEYFSETQRNKGNFPGRFSGRQFSNSRSEMNVSTLELGDSALYLCASSLSQAEAFFGQGTRLTVV.

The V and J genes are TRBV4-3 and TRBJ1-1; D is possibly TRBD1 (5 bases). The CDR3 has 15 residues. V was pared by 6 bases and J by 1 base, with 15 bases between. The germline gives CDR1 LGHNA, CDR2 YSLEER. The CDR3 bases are TGCGCCAGCAGTCAAATTCCGGGGGGGAACACTGAAGCTTTCTTT. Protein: CASSQIPGGNTEAFF.

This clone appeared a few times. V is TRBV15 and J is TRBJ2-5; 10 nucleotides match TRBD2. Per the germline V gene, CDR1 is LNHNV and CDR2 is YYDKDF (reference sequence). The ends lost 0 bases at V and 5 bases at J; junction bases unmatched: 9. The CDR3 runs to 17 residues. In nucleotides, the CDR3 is TGTGCCACCAGCAGAGAGGGAAGCGGGGGGGCGGACGAGACCCAGTACTTC. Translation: CATSREGSGGADETQYF. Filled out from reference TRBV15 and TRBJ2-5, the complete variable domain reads DAMVIQNPRYQVTQFGKPVTLSCSQTLNHNVMYWYQQKSSQAPKLLFHYYDKDFNNEADTPDNFQSRRPNTSFCFLDIRSPGLGDTAMYLCATSREGSGGADETQYFGPGTRLLVL.

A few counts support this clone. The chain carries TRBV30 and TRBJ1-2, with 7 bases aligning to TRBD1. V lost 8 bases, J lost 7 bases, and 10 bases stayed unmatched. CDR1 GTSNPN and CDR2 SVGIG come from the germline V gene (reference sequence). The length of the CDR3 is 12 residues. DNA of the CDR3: TGTGCCGCCTCCGAGGGGGCGGGTGGCTACACCTTC. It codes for CAASEGAGGYTF. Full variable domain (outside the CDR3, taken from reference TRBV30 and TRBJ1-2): SQTIHQWPATLVQPVGSPLSLECTVEGTSNPNLYWYRQAAGRGLQLLFYSVGIGQISSEVPQNLSASRPQDRQFILSSKKLLLSDSGFYLCAASEGAGGYTFGSGTRLTVV.

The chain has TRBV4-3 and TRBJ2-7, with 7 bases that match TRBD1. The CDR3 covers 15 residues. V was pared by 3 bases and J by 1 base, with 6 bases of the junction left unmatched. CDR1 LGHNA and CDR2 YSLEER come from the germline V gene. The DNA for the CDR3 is TGCGCCAGCAGCCAGTTACCACAGGGGTCCTACGAGCAGTACTTC. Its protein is CASSQLPQGSYEQYF.

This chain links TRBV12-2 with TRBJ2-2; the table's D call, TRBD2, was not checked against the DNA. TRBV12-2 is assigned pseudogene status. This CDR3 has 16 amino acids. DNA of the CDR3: TGTGCAAGTCGCATACGACCGACTAGCGGTACCGGGGAGCTGTTTTTT. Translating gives CASRIRPTSGTGELFF.

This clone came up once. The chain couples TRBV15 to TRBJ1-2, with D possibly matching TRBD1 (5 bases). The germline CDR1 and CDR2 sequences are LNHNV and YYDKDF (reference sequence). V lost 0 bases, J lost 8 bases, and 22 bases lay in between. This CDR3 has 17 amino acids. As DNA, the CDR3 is TGTGCCACCAGCAGAGATAGGGGCGAAGGACCGAGTAGGGGCTACACCTTC. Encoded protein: CATSRDRGEGPSRGYTF.

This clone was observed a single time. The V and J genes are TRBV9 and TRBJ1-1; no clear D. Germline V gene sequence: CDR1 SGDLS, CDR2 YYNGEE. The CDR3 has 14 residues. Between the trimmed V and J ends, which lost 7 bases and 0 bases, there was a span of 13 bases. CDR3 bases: TGTGCCAGCTCCCCGAGTTCACTGAACACTGAAGCTTTCTTT. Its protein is CASSPSSLNTEAFF. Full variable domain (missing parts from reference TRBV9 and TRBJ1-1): DSGVTQTPKHLITATGQRVTLRCSPRSGDLSVYWYQQSLDQGLQFLIQYYNGEERAKGNILERFSAQQFPDLHSELNLSSLELGDSALYFCASSPSSLNTEAFFGQGTRLTVV.

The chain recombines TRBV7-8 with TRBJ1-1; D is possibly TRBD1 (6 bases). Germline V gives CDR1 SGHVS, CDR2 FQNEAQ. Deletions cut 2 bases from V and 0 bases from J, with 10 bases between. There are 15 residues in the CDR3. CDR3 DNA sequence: TGTGCCAGCAGCTTAATGAACAGGGTGAACACTGAAGCTTTCTTT. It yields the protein CASSLMNRVNTEAFF.

As DNA, the CDR3 is TGTGCCAGCAGCTTACGGGGTCTTACAGAGTATAGCAATCAGCCCCAGCATTTT. It translates to CASSLRGLTEYSNQPQHF. The rearrangement joins TRBV13 to TRBJ1-5; D gene ambiguous. Trimming cost V 2 bases and J 0 bases, with 17 bases left between them. The CDR3 has 18 amino acids. Germline CDR1 reads PRHDT; CDR2 reads FYEKMQ (reference sequence).

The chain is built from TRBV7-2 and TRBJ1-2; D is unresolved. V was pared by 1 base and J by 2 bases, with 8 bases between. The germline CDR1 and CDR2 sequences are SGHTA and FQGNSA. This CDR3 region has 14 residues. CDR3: CASSLGEVNYGYTF. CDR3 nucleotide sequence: TGTGCCAGCAGCTTAGGAGAGGTAAACTATGGCTACACCTTC.

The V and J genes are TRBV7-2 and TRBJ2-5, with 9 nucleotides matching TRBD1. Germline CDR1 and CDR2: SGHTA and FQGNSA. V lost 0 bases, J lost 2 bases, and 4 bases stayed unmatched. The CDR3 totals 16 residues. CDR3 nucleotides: TGTGCCAGCAGCTTAGCGGGGACAGGGATACAAGAGACCCAGTACTTC. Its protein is CASSLAGTGIQETQYF.

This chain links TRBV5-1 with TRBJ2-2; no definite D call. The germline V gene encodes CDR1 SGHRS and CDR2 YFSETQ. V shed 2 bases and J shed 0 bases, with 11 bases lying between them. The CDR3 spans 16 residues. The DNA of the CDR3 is TGCGCCAGCAGCTTTTACAGCCGCGCGAACACCGGGGAGCTGTTTTTT. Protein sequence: CASSFYSRANTGELFF.

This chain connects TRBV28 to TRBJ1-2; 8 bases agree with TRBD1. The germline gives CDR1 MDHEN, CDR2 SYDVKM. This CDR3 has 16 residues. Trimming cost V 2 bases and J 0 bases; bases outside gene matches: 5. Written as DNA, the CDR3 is TGTGCCAGCAGTTTAGGCCCGGGACAGGCTAACTATGGCTACACCTTC. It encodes CASSLGPGQANYGYTF.

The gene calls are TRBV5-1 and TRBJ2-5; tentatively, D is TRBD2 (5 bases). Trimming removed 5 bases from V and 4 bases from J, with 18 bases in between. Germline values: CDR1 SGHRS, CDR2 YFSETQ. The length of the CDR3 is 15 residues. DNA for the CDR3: TGCGCCAGCAGTCGATCAACCGGGATTGGAGAGACCCAGTACTTC. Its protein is CASSRSTGIGETQYF.

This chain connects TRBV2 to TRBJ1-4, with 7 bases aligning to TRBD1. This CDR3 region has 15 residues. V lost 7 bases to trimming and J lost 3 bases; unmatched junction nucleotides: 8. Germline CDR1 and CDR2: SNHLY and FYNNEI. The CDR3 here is CASNPVGTANEKLFF. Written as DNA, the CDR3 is TGTGCCAGCAACCCGGTGGGGACAGCTAATGAAAAACTGTTTTTT.

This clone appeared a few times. CDR3 bases: TGTGCCAGTAAGGGGACAGAGGTTAATTCACCCCTCCACTTT. Residues: CASKGTEVNSPLHF. V and J are TRBV19 and TRBJ1-6, with 7 bases identical to TRBD1. The V gene end was trimmed by 7 bases and the J gene end by 6 bases; junction bases not matched to a gene: 6. The CDR3 totals 14 residues. CDR1 is LNHDA and CDR2 is SQIVND in the germline V gene (reference sequence).

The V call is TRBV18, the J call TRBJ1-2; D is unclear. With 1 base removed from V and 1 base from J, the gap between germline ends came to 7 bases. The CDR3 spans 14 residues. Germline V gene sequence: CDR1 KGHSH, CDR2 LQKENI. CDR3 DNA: TGTGCCAGCTCACCACAGGAGATTAACTATGGCTACACCTTC. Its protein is CASSPQEINYGYTF.

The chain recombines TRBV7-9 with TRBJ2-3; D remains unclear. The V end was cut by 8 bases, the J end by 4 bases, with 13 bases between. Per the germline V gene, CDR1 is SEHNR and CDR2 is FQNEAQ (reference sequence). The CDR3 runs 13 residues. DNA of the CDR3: TGTGCCAGCTTACAGTTTGTCCCAGATACGCAGTATTTT. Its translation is CASLQFVPDTQYF.

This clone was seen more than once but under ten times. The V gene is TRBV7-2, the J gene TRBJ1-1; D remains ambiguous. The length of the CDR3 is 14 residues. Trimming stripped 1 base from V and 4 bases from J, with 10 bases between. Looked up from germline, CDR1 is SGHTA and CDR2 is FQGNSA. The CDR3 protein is CASSLEHGGTEAFF. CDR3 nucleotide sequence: TGTGCCAGCAGCTTAGAACACGGCGGCACTGAAGCTTTCTTT.

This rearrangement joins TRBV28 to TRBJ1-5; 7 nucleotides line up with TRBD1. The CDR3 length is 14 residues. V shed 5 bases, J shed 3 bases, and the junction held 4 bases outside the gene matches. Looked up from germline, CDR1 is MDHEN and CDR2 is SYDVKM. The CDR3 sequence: CASSAGQHNQPQHF. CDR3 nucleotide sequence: TGTGCCAGCAGTGCGGGACAGCACAATCAGCCCCAGCATTTT.

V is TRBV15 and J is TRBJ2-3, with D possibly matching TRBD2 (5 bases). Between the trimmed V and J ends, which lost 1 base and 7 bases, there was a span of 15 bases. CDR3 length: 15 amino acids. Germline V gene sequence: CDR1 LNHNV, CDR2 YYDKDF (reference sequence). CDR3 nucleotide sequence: TGTGCCACCAGCAGAGGGGGAGATCTCTCCAATACGCAGTATTTT. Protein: CATSRGGDLSNTQYF.

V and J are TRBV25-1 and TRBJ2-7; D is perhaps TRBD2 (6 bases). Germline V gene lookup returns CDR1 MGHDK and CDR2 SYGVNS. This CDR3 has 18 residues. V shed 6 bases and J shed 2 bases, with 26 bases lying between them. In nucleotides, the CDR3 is TGTGCCAGCAGCCCGATAGTGGGAGAGAGGACTAACCCCTACGAGCAGTACTTC. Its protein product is CASSPIVGERTNPYEQYF.

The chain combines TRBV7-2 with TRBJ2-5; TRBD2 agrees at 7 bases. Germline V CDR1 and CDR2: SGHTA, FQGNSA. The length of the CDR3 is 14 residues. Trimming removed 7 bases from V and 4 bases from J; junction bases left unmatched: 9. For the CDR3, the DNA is TGTGCCAGCAATCGGGGGGTGGTCGTAGAGACCCAGTACTTC. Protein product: CASNRGVVVETQYF. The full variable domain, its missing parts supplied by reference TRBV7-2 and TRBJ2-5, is GAGVSQSPSNKVTEKGKDVELRCDPISGHTALYWYRQSLGQGLEFLIYFQGNSAPDKSGLPSDRFSAERTGGSVSTLTIQRTQQEDSAVYLCASNRGVVVETQYFGPGTRLLVL.

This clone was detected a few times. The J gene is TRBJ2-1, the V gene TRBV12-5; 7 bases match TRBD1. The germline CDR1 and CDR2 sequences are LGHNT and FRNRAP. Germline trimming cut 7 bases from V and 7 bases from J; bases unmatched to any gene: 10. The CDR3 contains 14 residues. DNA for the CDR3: TGTGCTAGTGCCCCGGGGACAGTCGGGAATGAGCAGTTCTTC. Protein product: CASAPGTVGNEQFF.

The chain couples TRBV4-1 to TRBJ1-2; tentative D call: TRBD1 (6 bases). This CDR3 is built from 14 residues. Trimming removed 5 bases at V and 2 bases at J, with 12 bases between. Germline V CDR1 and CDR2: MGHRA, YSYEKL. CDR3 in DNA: TGCGCCAGCAGCGGAGGACAGCTGAACTATGGCTACACCTTC. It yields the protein CASSGGQLNYGYTF.

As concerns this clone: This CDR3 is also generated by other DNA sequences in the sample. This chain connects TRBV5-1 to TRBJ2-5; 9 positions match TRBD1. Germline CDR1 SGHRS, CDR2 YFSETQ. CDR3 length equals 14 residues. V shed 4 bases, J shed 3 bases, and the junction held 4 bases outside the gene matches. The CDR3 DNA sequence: TGCGCCAGCAGCCCGGGGACAGGGAAAGAGACCCAGTACTTC. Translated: CASSPGTGKETQYF.

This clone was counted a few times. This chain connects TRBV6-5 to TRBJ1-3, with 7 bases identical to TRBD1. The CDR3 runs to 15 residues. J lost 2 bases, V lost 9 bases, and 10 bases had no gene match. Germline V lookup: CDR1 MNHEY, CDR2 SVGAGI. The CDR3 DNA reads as TGTGCCAGTCTCCAGTGGACAGGACCTGGAAACACCATATATTTT. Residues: CASLQWTGPGNTIYF.

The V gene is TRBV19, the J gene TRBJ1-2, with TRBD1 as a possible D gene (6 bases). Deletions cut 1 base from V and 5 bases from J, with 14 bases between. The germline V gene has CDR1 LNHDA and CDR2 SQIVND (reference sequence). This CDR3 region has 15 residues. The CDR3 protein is CASSIVETGDYGYTF. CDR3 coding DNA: TGTGCCAGTAGTATAGTCGAGACAGGAGATTATGGCTACACCTTC.